The source of this T cell receptor (beta chain) is a study of memory CD4+ T cells and cytomegalovirus serostatus. Single viable CD3+CD4+CD8-CD45RO+ cells were sorted as the memory CD4+ T cells. V gave up 5 bases and J gave up 6 bases, with 24 bases separating them. Germline CDR1 is SGHTA and CDR2 is FQGTGA. The CDR3 has 17 residues. Profiling relied on immunoSEQ multiplex PCR, and the TCRdb table lists in-frame clones only, not all of them. The sample lists about 82,000 clones, over 80% occurring once. A single count supports this clone. This receptor was taken from an adult in good health and CMV-seronegative. V usage is TRBV7-3 and J usage is TRBJ2-3; TRBD2 might be the D (6 bases). The sample comprised memory CD4+ T cells from blood. The CDR3 DNA follows: TGTGCCAGCAGCGCCTCCGATCTAGCGAGCCAGGGCGATACGCAGTATTTT. This sequence encodes CASSASDLASQGDTQYF.